Listed below are T cell receptor beta chains from one sample, sequenced in a study of cytomegalovirus exposure and HLA in healthy donors. Profiled with immunoSEQ multiplex PCR; TCRdb holds only in-frame clones, not every one. The sample carries some 98,000 clones, 70% recorded once. The material sequenced was PBMCs. Receptor source: a middle-aged man in good health and CMV-seronegative. Both conserved end residues are part of each CDR3. The D gene is left open where the match is weak. Clone size, where shown, is once, few, many, or a class for clones that have expanded.

size	V	J	D	DNA	CDR3
-	TRBV5-1	TRBJ2-2	-	TGCGCCAGCACCAATAACCCCGGGAAAACCGGGGAGCTGTTTTTT	CASTNNPGKTGELFF
-	TRBV5-1	TRBJ2-6	TRBD1	TGCGCCAGCAGCATTGACAGGGGGCGTGGGGCCAACGTCCTGACTTTC	CASSIDRGRGANVLTF
few	TRBV6-6	TRBJ2-6	TRBD1	TGTGCCACTACCTGGGACAGGGGCTCTGGGGCCAACGTCCTGACTTTC	CATTWDRGSGANVLTF
-	TRBV6-5	TRBJ2-7	TRBD1	TGTGCCAGCAGTTTGGGACAGGGATTCTACGAGCAGTACTTC	CASSLGQGFYEQYF
-	TRBV27	TRBJ2-2	-	TGTGCCAGCAGTTTCGGCAGCGCCACCGGGGAGCTGTTTTTT	CASSFGSATGELFF
-	TRBV6-6	TRBJ2-7	-	TGTGCCAGCAGGACCTCGAACGGCGGTCTATACGAGCAGTACTTC	CASRTSNGGLYEQYF
-	TRBV6-5	TRBJ1-2	TRBD1	TGTGCCAGCAGTAGGACCTCAGGGGGCAAGGGCTACACTTTC	CASSRTSGGKGYTF
-	TRBV5-6	TRBJ2-7	-	TGTGCCAGCAGCTTGGGAGGTCAGGGGCCCTACGAGCAGTACTTC	CASSLGGQGPYEQYF
-	TRBV7-9	TRBJ2-1	-	TGTGCCAGCAGCCCTGCCTACAATGAGCAGTTCTTC	CASSPAYNEQFF
-	TRBV11-2	TRBJ2-3	TRBD2	TGTGCCAGCAGGGATGGGGGGGACAGCACAGATACGCAGTATTTT	CASRDGGDSTDTQYF
-	TRBV18	TRBJ1-1	TRBD1	TGTGCCAGCTCACGACAGGGGGAGAACACTGAAGCTTTCTTT	CASSRQGENTEAFF
-	TRBV2	TRBJ1-4	-	TGTGCCAGCAGTGGCGGTATGGTAGGGACAACAACTAATGAAAAACTGTTTTTT	CASSGGMVGTTTNEKLFF
once	TRBV5-1	TRBJ2-7	TRBD2	TGCGCCAGCGGTATGGGGGCGGGAGGGGAAAACTACGAGCAGTACTTC	CASGMGAGGENYEQYF
-	TRBV6-5	TRBJ1-1	TRBD1	TGTGCCAGCAGCCGAGGTCTGGACAGGGGAGCTTTCTTT	CASSRGLDRGAFF
-	TRBV18	TRBJ1-1	-	TGTGCCAGCTCGCCCTTCGGGGGGCTAAAGAAAGAAAACACTGAAGCTTTCTTT	CASSPFGGLKKENTEAFF
-	TRBV5-1	TRBJ2-7	-	TGCGCCAGCCGCAACGACGGAGCCTACGAGCAGTACTTC	CASRNDGAYEQYF
-	TRBV5-1	TRBJ2-7	-	TGCGCCAGCAGCTTGGACATACAGGTTTTTTACGAGCAGTACTTC	CASSLDIQVFYEQYF
few	TRBV21-1	TRBJ1-1	-	TGTGCCAGCAGCAAAGGACAGGGGAACACTGAAGCTTTCTTT	CASSKGQGNTEAFF
-	TRBV5-1	TRBJ1-1	-	TGCGCCAGCAGCTTGGACGGAGCTAAGAACACTGAAGCTTTCTTT	CASSLDGAKNTEAFF
-	TRBV27	TRBJ1-2	TRBD1	TGTGCCAGCAGTTTATCGGGGACAGGCGTCAGGGGCTACACCTTC	CASSLSGTGVRGYTF
few	TRBV11-2	TRBJ2-7	-	TGTGCCAGCAGCACCAGACAGGAGGCCGAGCAGTACTTC	CASSTRQEAEQYF
few	TRBV18	TRBJ2-2	TRBD1	TGTGCCAGCTCACGCATCCGACAGGGTCTGAACACCGGGGAGCTGTTTTTT	CASSRIRQGLNTGELFF
-	TRBV27	TRBJ1-5	TRBD1	TGTGCCAGCAGTCCCCTACAGGGGGCTAATCAGCCCCAGCATTTT	CASSPLQGANQPQHF
-	TRBV7-3	TRBJ2-2	-	TGTGCCAGCAGCTTAAGGCCCACGGGGAACACCGGGGAGCTGTTTTTT	CASSLRPTGNTGELFF